A selection of T cell receptor beta chains follows, all from one sample in a study of cytomegalovirus exposure and HLA in healthy donors. Method: immunoSEQ multiplex PCR; TCRdb's copy keeps in-frame clones and lacks some. The sample records about 130,000 clones, roughly 85% being singletons. Specimen: PBMCs. The receptors here all came from a man between 18 and 35 years old in good health and CMV-seropositive. Each CDR3 is given with its conserved first and last residue. A D gene is named only where the DNA matches it firmly. Where a row states a size, it is once, few, many or the class of an expanded clone; other rows omit it.

J gene: TRBJ1-2; clone size: .; D gene: .; V gene: TRBV4-1; CDR3 protein: CASSQAVGEGYGYTF; CDR3 DNA: TGCGCCAGCAGCCAAGCGGTAGGGGAAGGCTATGGCTACACCTTC
J gene: TRBJ2-1; clone size: .; D gene: TRBD2; V gene: TRBV14; CDR3 protein: CASSPLAGSLNEQFF; CDR3 DNA: TGTGCCAGCAGCCCTCTAGCGGGCAGTTTGAATGAGCAGTTCTTC
J gene: TRBJ1-4; clone size: .; D gene: TRBD1; V gene: TRBV28; CDR3 protein: CASSSAPGQLNEKLFF; CDR3 DNA: TGTGCCAGCAGTTCAGCCCCGGGACAGCTAAATGAAAAACTGTTTTTT
J gene: TRBJ1-2; clone size: .; D gene: .; V gene: TRBV20-1; CDR3 protein: CSASGQNGYTF; CDR3 DNA: TGCAGTGCTAGTGGACAGAATGGCTACACCTTC
J gene: TRBJ1-1; clone size: once; D gene: .; V gene: TRBV19; CDR3 protein: CASSPTLGPYTEAFF; CDR3 DNA: TGTGCCAGTAGTCCCACCCTGGGCCCTTACACTGAAGCTTTCTTT
J gene: TRBJ1-2; clone size: .; D gene: TRBD1; V gene: TRBV27; CDR3 protein: CASSLGGTGGFYGYTF; CDR3 DNA: TGTGCCAGCAGTTTAGGGGGGACAGGAGGTTTCTATGGCTACACCTTC
J gene: TRBJ2-1; clone size: .; D gene: TRBD1; V gene: TRBV7-6; CDR3 protein: CASSLRQGTHNEQFF; CDR3 DNA: TGTGCCAGCAGCCTAAGACAGGGGACTCACAATGAGCAGTTCTTC
J gene: TRBJ2-6; clone size: .; D gene: .; V gene: TRBV5-1; CDR3 protein: CASSLFQTNSGANVLTF; CDR3 DNA: TGCGCCAGCAGCTTGTTCCAGACAAACTCTGGGGCCAACGTCCTGACTTTC
J gene: TRBJ2-2; clone size: .; D gene: TRBD1; V gene: TRBV19; CDR3 protein: CASRDRGNGELFF; CDR3 DNA: TGTGCCAGCAGGGACAGGGGGAACGGGGAGCTGTTTTTT
J gene: TRBJ1-1; clone size: few; D gene: .; V gene: TRBV28; CDR3 protein: CASSPRTALEAFF; CDR3 DNA: TGTGCCAGCAGTCCAAGGACAGCCTTAGAGGCTTTCTTT
J gene: TRBJ2-2; clone size: .; D gene: TRBD1; V gene: TRBV6-1; CDR3 protein: CASPGDREQELFF; CDR3 DNA: TGTGCCAGCCCTGGGGACAGGGAGCAGGAGCTGTTTTTT
J gene: TRBJ2-7; clone size: .; D gene: TRBD1; V gene: TRBV19; CDR3 protein: CASSTGQGIYEQYF; CDR3 DNA: TGTGCCAGTAGTACTGGACAGGGGATCTACGAGCAGTACTTC
J gene: TRBJ1-1; clone size: once; D gene: TRBD1; V gene: TRBV4-2; CDR3 protein: CASSQGLDRGSYTEAFF; CDR3 DNA: TGTGCCAGCAGCCAAGGTCTGGACAGGGGTAGTTACACTGAAGCTTTCTTT
J gene: TRBJ1-1; clone size: .; D gene: .; V gene: TRBV6-5; CDR3 protein: CASSRGVNTEAFF; CDR3 DNA: TGTGCCAGCAGTCGGGGGGTGAACACTGAAGCTTTCTTT